Below, 11 T cell receptor beta chains from the same sample are listed, as sequenced in a study of blood T cell repertoires in COVID-19. Measured with immunoSEQ multiplex PCR; TCRdb has only the in-frame clones, and not every one. The data show roughly 200,000 clones, with about 85% seen just once and roughly 10% held by the top ten. Sequencing was carried out using peripheral blood. These receptors originate from a woman aged 45-60 years with COVID-19, enrolled during active disease.

This clone was seen only once. The CDR3 region has the DNA TGTGCCAGCAGCTTCAGGGACTACTATGGCTACACCTTC. This translates into CASSFRDYYGYTF. The V and J genes are TRBV28 and TRBJ1-2, with D maybe TRBD1 (5 bases). Deletions cut 6 bases from V and 3 bases from J, with 11 bases between. From germline, CDR1 is MDHEN and CDR2 SYDVKM. CDR3 size: 13 residues.

The chain employs TRBV5-1 and TRBJ2-1, with TRBD1 identical over 7 bases. The trim removed 2 bases at V and 15 bases at J, leaving 5 bases unmatched. Per germline, CDR1 SGHRS and CDR2 YFSETQ. This CDR3 region has 11 residues. DNA for the CDR3: TGCGCCAGCAGCTTTGGACAGGCGAGGTTCTTC. Translation gives CASSFGQARFF.

CDR3 sequence reads: CASSLTNYEQYF. Written as DNA, the CDR3 is TGTGCCAGCAGCTTGACAAACTACGAGCAGTACTTC. The chain recombines TRBV7-9 with TRBJ2-7, with D unclear. The CDR3 contains 12 residues. From germline, CDR1 is SEHNR and CDR2 FQNEAQ (reference sequence). Trimming removed 3 bases from V and 3 bases from J, with 6 bases in between.

The chain is built from TRBV5-1 and TRBJ2-1; 12 bases are a match to TRBD2. Germline trimming cut 1 base from V and 9 bases from J; bases unmatched to any gene: 5. CDR1 is SGHRS, CDR2 YFSETQ, per germline. The CDR3 extends over 15 amino acids. The CDR3, as DNA: TGCGCCAGCAGCTTGAGACTAGCGGGGGTCGGTGAGCAGTTCTTC. Encoded protein: CASSLRLAGVGEQFF.

The chain combines TRBV3-1 (or the pseudogene TRBV3-2) with TRBJ2-1, with D possibly being TRBD2 (5 bases). There are 15 residues in the CDR3. V was trimmed by 1 base and J by 4 bases, leaving 11 bases between them. Per the germline V gene, CDR1 is LGHDT and CDR2 is YNNKEL (reference sequence). The CDR3 here is CASSQAGFGYNEQFF. The CDR3 DNA follows: TGTGCCAGCAGCCAAGCGGGATTTGGGTACAATGAGCAGTTCTTC.

The rearrangement joins TRBV7-6 to TRBJ2-5; 7 bases agree with TRBD1. The V and J ends lost 4 bases and 0 bases, in that order; junction bases with no gene match: 2. This CDR3 contains 14 residues. In germline, CDR1 is SGHVS, CDR2 FNYEAQ. CDR3 sequence: CASSSGTDQETQYF. In DNA, the CDR3 is TGTGCCAGCAGCTCAGGGACAGACCAAGAGACCCAGTACTTC. Complete variable domain (other parts from reference TRBV7-6 and TRBJ2-5): GAGVSQSPRYKVTKRGQDVALRCDPISGHVSLYWYRQALGQGPEFLTYFNYEAQQDKSGLPNDRFSAERPEGSISTLTIQRTEQRDSAMYRCASSSGTDQETQYFGPGTRLLVL.

The V call is TRBV3-1 (or the pseudogene TRBV3-2), the J call TRBJ2-7, with TRBD1 identical over 7 bases. Germline V gene lookup returns CDR1 LGHDT and CDR2 YNNKEL (reference sequence). The length of the CDR3 is 12 residues. The V segment lost 0 bases and the J segment 12 bases; nucleotides outside the gene matches: 5. CDR3 sequence: CASSQETGTVYV. In nucleotides, the CDR3 is TGTGCCAGCAGCCAAGAAACGGGGACAGTGTACGTC.

This chain connects TRBV7-9 to TRBJ1-2, with a possible D match to TRBD1 (5 bases). CDR1 is SEHNR and CDR2 is FQNEAQ in the germline V gene (reference sequence). The CDR3 length is 15 residues. V lost 7 bases to trimming and J lost 2 bases, with 17 bases between them. CDR3 in DNA: TGTGCCAGCACCTCCCCGGGGGTAGTGAACTATGGCTACACCTTC. Protein sequence: CASTSPGVVNYGYTF.

This clone appeared once. The V gene is TRBV5-5, the J gene TRBJ1-1, with D possibly being TRBD1 (6 bases). V was cut by 0 bases and J by 1 base, with 7 bases left in between. CDR3 size: 14 residues. Germline CDR1 SGHKS, CDR2 YYEKEE (reference sequence). The CDR3 coding sequence is TGTGCCAGCAGCTTGGAGGACAGGAACACTGAAGCTTTCTTT. Encoded protein: CASSLEDRNTEAFF.

The V call is TRBV28, the J call TRBJ1-1, with 8 bases that match TRBD1. This CDR3 region has 14 residues. In germline, CDR1 is MDHEN, CDR2 SYDVKM. The V segment lost 7 bases and the J segment 1 base; nucleotides outside the gene matches: 5. The CDR3 loop reads CASTWGTGNTEAFF. DNA of the CDR3: TGTGCCAGCACATGGGGGACAGGGAACACTGAAGCTTTCTTT.

In this sample, this clone turned up a few times. The chain links TRBV6-5 to TRBJ2-7; D remains ambiguous. V was trimmed by 2 bases and J by 2 bases, leaving 13 bases between them. The CDR3 totals 15 residues. In germline, CDR1 is MNHEY, CDR2 SVGAGI. The CDR3 loop reads CASSYRREPPYEQYV. As DNA, the CDR3 is TGTGCCAGCAGTTACCGCCGAGAACCCCCCTACGAGCAGTACGTC.